This T cell receptor beta chain originates from a study of brain metastases from non-small cell lung cancer (dated by TCRdb to between 2017 and 2020). Regarding the research as a whole: The study profiled the immune microenvironment of paired resected primary tumors and brain metastases from non-small-cell lung cancer patients. What the authors observed across the whole study: Paired brain metastases and primary tumors largely shared TCR repertoires, although T-cell densities in the metastases were sparse. T-cell infiltration was lower in brain metastases than in primary tumors (P < 0.001). T-cell clones were apparently expanded in more than 50% of brain metastases relative to the matched primary tumors.

Library creation used the immunoSEQ multiplex PCR assay. Sequencing of the T-cell receptor beta chain repertoire was carried out together with a 770-gene immune expression panel. TCRdb's version of the immuneACCESS table is confined to in-frame rearrangements and falls short of the full clone set. An unresolved V gene accounts for under half of the shortfall where checked; the remainder is of unknown origin. The sample has some 4,200 clones on record, approximately 83% of them singletons. Of the sample, around 7.8% falls within the top ten clones. This clone has just a few counts. Its antigen remains undetermined. Per-base quality was not reported, and no clone a single base away is much larger than it. The CDR3 numbers 14 residues from cysteine through phenylalanine. Only the CDR3 part of the read is kept: 42 bases, read in frame from the first base. The germline ends are 6 bases apart after V is trimmed by 0 bases and J by 0 bases. CDR1 and CDR2, per the germline V gene, are SGHRS and YFSETQ.

The cohort was made up of almost 40 patients with surgically resected non-small-cell lung cancer, each of whom had both a primary tumor specimen and a brain metastasis specimen. Archival formalin-fixed, paraffin-embedded tissues were used as the tumor specimens. The TCR sequence derives from a donor at least 40 years old with non-small cell lung cancer. Material for sequencing was primary lung tumor tissue. The cell subset or site label, read with the paper, signifies: primary lung tumor paired with brain metastasis. Here the chain combines TRBV5-1 and TRBJ1-1; the D gene cannot be named for sure. The CDR3 corresponds to CASSLVEVNTEAFF. The nucleotide sequence is given as TGCGCCAGCAGCTTGGTCGAGGTGAACACTGAAGCTTTCTTT.